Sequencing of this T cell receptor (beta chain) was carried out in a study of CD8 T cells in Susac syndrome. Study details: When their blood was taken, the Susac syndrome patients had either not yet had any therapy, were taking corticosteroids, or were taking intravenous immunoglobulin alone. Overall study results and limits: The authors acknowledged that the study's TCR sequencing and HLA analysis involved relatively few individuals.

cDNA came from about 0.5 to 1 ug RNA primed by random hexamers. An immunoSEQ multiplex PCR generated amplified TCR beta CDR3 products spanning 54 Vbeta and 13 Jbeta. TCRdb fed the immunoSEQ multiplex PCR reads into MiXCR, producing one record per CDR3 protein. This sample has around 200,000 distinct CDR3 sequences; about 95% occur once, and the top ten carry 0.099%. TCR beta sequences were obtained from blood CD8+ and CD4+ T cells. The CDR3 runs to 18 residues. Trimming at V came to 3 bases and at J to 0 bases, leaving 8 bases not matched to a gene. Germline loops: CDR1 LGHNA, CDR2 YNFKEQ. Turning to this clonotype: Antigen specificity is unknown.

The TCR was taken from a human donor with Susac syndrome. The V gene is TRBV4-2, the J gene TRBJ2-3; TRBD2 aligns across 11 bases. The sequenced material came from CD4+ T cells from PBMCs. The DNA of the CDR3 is TGTGCCAGCAGCCACACTAGCGGGAGTGCGATCAGCACAGATACGCAGTATTTT. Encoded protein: CASSHTSGSAISTDTQYF.